This TCR beta chain originates from a study of blood T cell repertoires in COVID-19. The germline V gene has CDR1 DFQATT and CDR2 SNEGSKA (reference sequence). V lost 6 bases and J lost 2, with 7 bases in between. The CDR3 extends over 11 amino acids. Per the original methods: Nucleated cell number was recorded as an estimate derived from reference gene primer amplification. The table came from immunoSEQ multiplex PCR; TCRdb's copy has only in-frame clones and leaves some out. From that table come the V and J calls and clone size; the DNA was used to work out D and trimming. The sample yields fewer than 300,000 clones, about 80% seen once.

This sequence joins TRBV20-1 and TRBJ1-2; D uncertain. Sequencing was carried out using peripheral blood. The TCR sequence derives from a person aged 65 to 79 with COVID-19, enrolled during active disease. CDR3 protein: CSAPRNYGYTF. The CDR3 bases are TGCAGTGCCCCCAGAAACTATGGCTACACCTTC.